This T cell receptor (beta chain) originates from a study of blood T cells in healthy people across ages. A second PCR, run for about 7 to 11 cycles, used a sample-barcoded 5' primer plus a J-beta primer mix. TCRdb called the 5' RACE reads again in MiXCR, with one record for every CDR3 protein. Of about 1.6 million distinct CDR3 sequences listed, almost 35% are singletons. The V gene's germline CDR1 is SEHNR and CDR2 FQNEAQ (reference sequence). The CDR3 is 12 amino acids. V shed 1 base and J shed 11 bases, with 12 bases lying between them. The V call is TRBV7-9, the J call TRBJ2-7; either TRBD1 or TRBD2 may fit D (6 bases each). This clonotype was sampled from a woman under 40 in good health. The sequenced sample was blood. CDR3 DNA sequence: TGTGCCAGCAGCTTAGTGGGGGGCCTTGAGTACTTC. Translating gives CASSLVGGLEYF.